The 8 T cell receptor beta chains reported below all come from one sample, sequenced in a study of blood T cell repertoires in COVID-19. TCRdb keeps only in-frame clones here, not all; method: immunoSEQ multiplex PCR. The table records around 80,000 clones, 70% to 75% of them present only once. The sequenced sample consisted of peripheral blood. The receptor source for this set is a man aged 50 to 60 with active or convalescent COVID-19.

The V gene is TRBV3-1 (or the pseudogene TRBV3-2), the J gene TRBJ1-2, with 11 bases identical to TRBD1. Per the germline V gene, CDR1 is LGHDT and CDR2 is YNNKEL (reference sequence). This CDR3 has 16 amino acids. After removal of 3 bases from V and 0 bases from J, the junction contained 3 bases not matched to a gene. The CDR3, as DNA: TGTGCCAGCAGCCATTGGGACAGGGGGACTAACTATGGCTACACCTTC. As protein: CASSHWDRGTNYGYTF.

This chain links TRBV13 with TRBJ2-7; 8 bases agree with TRBD2. In germline, CDR1 is PRHDT, CDR2 FYEKMQ (reference sequence). With 4 bases clipped from V and 0 bases from J, the junction kept 11 bases outside the gene matches. The CDR3 length is 17 residues. This CDR3 reads CASSWAVYGGDSYEQYF. The CDR3 DNA reads TGTGCCAGCAGCTGGGCGGTTTACGGGGGGGACTCCTACGAGCAGTACTTC.

The chain combines TRBV24-1 with TRBJ2-3; a weak D match, TRBD1 (5 bases). The CDR3 loop spans 14 amino acids. Germline lookup yields CDR1 KGHDR and CDR2 SFDVKD. V lost 9 bases and J 0 bases, leaving 12 bases between the germline ends. The CDR3 loop is CATADITSTDTQYF. DNA of the CDR3: TGTGCCACCGCGGACATCACTAGCACAGATACGCAGTATTTT.

J is TRBJ2-5 and V is TRBV6-5; D is possibly TRBD2 (5 bases). This CDR3 is 12 amino acids long. V lost 11 bases, J lost 4 bases, and 14 bases lay in between. Germline V gene data show CDR1 as MNHEY and CDR2 as SVGAGI. CDR3 DNA sequence: TGTGCCGCCACCCCGCGGGCAGAGACCCAGTACTTC. This encodes CAATPRAETQYF.

This chain joins TRBV6-5 and TRBJ2-6; unclear D gene. Germline V CDR1 and CDR2: MNHEY, SVGAGI. The CDR3 contains 15 residues. V lost 6 bases, J lost 1 base, and 10 bases lay in between. CDR3 region: CASSTQWSGANVLTF. DNA of the CDR3: TGTGCCAGCAGCACCCAGTGGTCTGGGGCCAACGTCCTGACTTTC.

The V and J genes are TRBV6-5 and TRBJ2-5, with TRBD1 identical over 7 bases. This CDR3 contains 14 residues. Trimming took 9 bases from V and 5 from J; bases not matched to a gene: 12. CDR1 is MNHEY, CDR2 SVGAGI, per germline. The CDR3 DNA reads as TGTGCCAGTGTTAAACAGGGGACGTGGGAGACCCAGTACTTC. As protein: CASVKQGTWETQYF.

The chain employs TRBV7-3 and TRBJ2-7; tentative D call: TRBD2 (5 bases). In germline, CDR1 is SGHTA, CDR2 FQGTGA. Trimming took 3 bases from V and 7 from J, leaving 13 bases between them. This CDR3 comprises 13 residues. CDR3 coding DNA: TGTGCCAGCAGCTTGCGTCGGGAAAGGGAGCAGTACTTC. Amino acids: CASSLRREREQYF.

This rearrangement joins TRBV14 to TRBJ2-2; unclear D gene. Germline assignment: CDR1 SGHDN and CDR2 FVKESK. Trimming removed 0 bases at V and 8 bases at J, with 13 bases between. This CDR3 spans 15 amino acids. In nucleotides, the CDR3 is TGTGCCAGCAGCCAAGAGATAGTCGGTTCGGGGGAGCTGTTTTTT. It codes for CASSQEIVGSGELFF.